This T cell receptor beta chain is drawn from a study of T-cell memory formation after mild COVID-19. The CDR3 spans 13 residues. From germline, CDR1 is LNHDA and CDR2 SQIVND (reference sequence). The V gene lost 3 bases and the J gene lost 2 bases, with 7 bases spanning the gap. MiXCR, applied by TCRdb to the 5' RACE reads, yields one record per CDR3 protein. This table has 250,000 to 300,000 distinct CDR3 sequences, roughly 16% appearing once. This clonotype was seen at least ten times. This chain uses TRBV19 with TRBJ1-1; D perhaps matches TRBD1 (5 bases). The sample consisted of PBMCs or a T cell subset sorted from them (not recorded which). The source of this sequence is a man between 18 and 35 years old who had mild COVID-19 (a few samples of this study predate the infection). Cell type and time point are not known. The CDR3 is CASSMGLNTEAFF. CDR3 in DNA: TGTGCCAGTAGTATGGGACTCAACACTGAAGCTTTCTTT.